The present entry profiles one T cell receptor (beta chain) with its context. Its antigen is currently unknown. PCR involved 60 Vbeta and 13 Jbeta primers. Produced via immunoSEQ multiplex PCR; TCRdb's table is partial and in-frame only. The top ten clones hold more than 1.3% of a sample with 66,000 or so clones, approximately 88% of them seen once. This CDR3 is built from 15 residues. V was shortened by 3 bases and J by 10 bases, with 25 bases between the two germline ends. Germline V gene data show CDR1 as GTSNPN and CDR2 as SVGIG (reference sequence). The record originates from a study of cytomegalovirus exposure and HLA in healthy donors. Study background: Earlier, some 180 million T cells were analyzed, and more than 100 million unique TCR beta sequences were found among them.

Study-level points and caveats: In an earlier analysis, in some 500 donors, most V segments appeared productive either ~90% or ~30% of the time. The study labeled more than 150 TCR beta chains cytomegalovirus-associated.

This clonotype originated in a man younger than 45 in good health and CMV-seropositive. Sample: PBMCs. V is TRBV30 and J is TRBJ2-7, with D possibly matching TRBD2 (6 bases). In DNA form, the CDR3 reads TGTGCCTGGAGCGAGTTGAACCGGGACTTTCGCCTACAGTACTTC. Its protein is CAWSELNRDFRLQYF.